Each of the 2 T cell receptor beta chains below was sequenced from the same sample in a study of T-cell memory formation after mild COVID-19. Each CDR3 protein gets one entry after TCRdb re-called the 5' RACE reads with MiXCR. The table includes around 150,000 distinct CDR3 sequences, more than 9% detected once. The sequenced sample was PBMCs or a T cell subset sorted from them (not recorded which). These receptors were collected from a young man who had mild COVID-19 (a few samples of this study predate the infection). Cell type and time point are not known.

Many counts were recorded for this clonotype. The V and J genes are TRBV7-2 and TRBJ2-5; D gene unclear. The CDR3 is made up of 14 amino acids. The V gene's germline CDR1 is SGHTA and CDR2 FQGNSA. V was pared by 5 bases and J by 4 bases, with 14 bases between. The DNA of the CDR3 is TGTGCCAGCAGCAGAGAGATCGTGGGAGAGACCCAGTACTTC. Its protein is CASSREIVGETQYF.

The chain links TRBV5-1 to TRBJ1-4; tentative D call: TRBD1 (5 bases). This CDR3 has 14 amino acids. Germline CDR1 is SGHRS and CDR2 is YFSETQ. V was clipped by 5 bases and J by 3 bases, with 11 bases between them. The CDR3: CASSLEGANEKLFF. CDR3 DNA: TGCGCCAGCAGTCTCGAAGGGGCTAATGAAAAACTGTTTTTT.